The rows below give T cell receptor beta chains drawn from one sample of a study of cytomegalovirus exposure and HLA in healthy donors. The table came from immunoSEQ multiplex PCR; TCRdb's copy has only in-frame clones and leaves some out. The sample lists 150,000 to 200,000 clones, just under 80% occurring once. Sequencing was carried out using PBMCs. These receptors came from a woman aged 45-59 years in good health and CMV-seropositive. Each CDR3 is given with its conserved first and last residue. The order of the fields is J gene, V gene, D gene, clone size, CDR3 DNA, CDR3 protein. D genes are given only for firm matches. Not every row has a clone size; where given, it reads once, few, many or a size class.

TRBJ2-3	TRBV5-1	.	.	TGCGCCAGCAGCTTGGTAGGAGCCTCCGATACGCAGTATTTT	CASSLVGASDTQYF
TRBJ1-1	TRBV6-1	.	.	TGTGCCAGCAGTGCGGGGGACGCCACTGAAGCTTTCTTT	CASSAGDATEAFF
TRBJ2-7	TRBV5-1	TRBD1	.	TGCGCCAGCAGCTCACCGGGACAGGGCTACGAGCAGTACTTC	CASSSPGQGYEQYF
TRBJ2-7	TRBV27	TRBD1	.	TGTGCCAGCGTCGGGACAGTTCCCTACGAGCAGTACTTC	CASVGTVPYEQYF
TRBJ2-7	TRBV6-1	TRBD1	.	TGTGCCAGCAGTGTCGCTGTGGCGGCAGGGGGCGACGAGCAGTACTTC	CASSVAVAAGGDEQYF
TRBJ2-7	TRBV5-1	.	.	TGCGCCAGCAGCTCGGAGCCCAGGGAGGCCTACGAGCAGTACTTC	CASSSEPREAYEQYF
TRBJ1-5	TRBV5-1	TRBD1	.	TGCGCCAGCAGCCGGACAGGGGGCGAGGATCAGCCCCAGCATTTT	CASSRTGGEDQPQHF
TRBJ1-6	TRBV18	TRBD1	few	TGTGCCAGCTCACGGGGACAGGGAAATTCACCCCTCCACTTT	CASSRGQGNSPLHF
TRBJ2-7	TRBV30	TRBD2	once	TGTGCCTGGAGTGTACCTAGCGGGTCCTACGAGCAGTACTTC	CAWSVPSGSYEQYF
TRBJ2-2	TRBV30	TRBD2	.	TGTGCCTGGAGAGCGGGGGAGGGCACCGGGGAGCTGTTTTTT	CAWRAGEGTGELFF
TRBJ1-1	TRBV30	TRBD1	.	TGTGCCTGGAGGGGTGACAGGGGAAGCGGGACTGAAGCTTTCTTT	CAWRGDRGSGTEAFF
TRBJ1-4	TRBV15	TRBD1	.	TGTGCCACCAGTAAAAGGGGGCGAGGGGAAAAACTGTTTTTT	CATSKRGRGEKLFF
TRBJ1-5	TRBV19	TRBD1	.	TGTGCCAGTAGTACGAACAGGGGTCGCAATCAGCCCCAGCATTTT	CASSTNRGRNQPQHF
TRBJ2-2	TRBV19	TRBD1	few	TGTGCCAGTAGTAACATAGGGACAGTGAACACCGGGGAGCTGTTTTTT	CASSNIGTVNTGELFF
TRBJ2-7	TRBV7-2	.	.	TGTGCCAGCAGCTTAGTGGGCAGTTACTCCTACGAGCAGTACTTC	CASSLVGSYSYEQYF
TRBJ1-5	TRBV19	TRBD1	.	TGTGCCAGTAGTTCCCAGGGGGCGCTAAATCAGCCCCAGCATTTT	CASSSQGALNQPQHF
TRBJ2-5	TRBV30	.	.	TGTGCCTGGAGTGTACAATTAGAGACCCAGTACTTC	CAWSVQLETQYF
TRBJ1-1	TRBV18	.	.	TGTGCCAGCCGGCCGGCAGGAGGGCTCACTGAAGCTTTCTTT	CASRPAGGLTEAFF
TRBJ2-5	TRBV7-3	.	.	TGTGCCAGCAGCCTAGCGACACAAGAGACCCAGTACTTC	CASSLATQETQYF
TRBJ2-1	TRBV10-3	.	.	TGTGCCACTTCCCCAGGGGCGGGCTACAATGAGCAGTTCTTC	CATSPGAGYNEQFF
TRBJ2-2	TRBV30	.	.	TGTGCCTGGAGCTCTGGCAGGACTATCACCGGGGAGCTGTTTTTT	CAWSSGRTITGELFF
TRBJ2-5	TRBV5-1	TRBD1	.	TGCGCCAGCAGCTGGGGGACAGGGGCCCAGGAGACCCAGTACTTC	CASSWGTGAQETQYF
TRBJ1-5	TRBV30	.	.	TGTGCCTGGAGTGCCCCCCCAGGGATCATCTTGGATAGCAATCAGCCCCAGCATTTT	CAWSAPPGIILDSNQPQHF
TRBJ2-5	TRBV6-1	TRBD1	.	TGTGCCAGCAGAAGAGGGGGCGGTAAAGAGACCCAGTACTTC	CASRRGGGKETQYF
TRBJ1-2	TRBV14	TRBD1	once	TGTGCCAGCTCGGTGGGACAGGGGTATGGCTACACCTTC	CASSVGQGYGYTF